The 10 T cell receptor beta chains given below trace back to one sample, sequenced in a study of shared T cell receptors in the human thymus. Some clones are missing from TCRdb's copy, which holds only in-frame ones; the method was immunoSEQ multiplex PCR. The table has over 350,000 clones, over 90% seen once. The sequenced material came from thymocytes. The origin of the receptors is a human donor.

This clone has just one count. The chain joins TRBV2 to TRBJ2-4; D may be TRBD1 (5 bases). V gave up 1 base and J gave up 0 bases, with 13 bases separating them. Germline V gives CDR1 SNHLY, CDR2 FYNNEI. The CDR3 totals 17 residues. The CDR3 DNA sequence: TGTGCCAGCAGTGAAGGGGGCCATATGATAGCCAAAAACATTCAGTACTTC. It is translated as CASSEGGHMIAKNIQYF.

The rearrangement uses TRBV19 and TRBJ1-3, with D maybe TRBD1 (5 bases). V gave up 6 bases and J gave up 8 bases, with 17 bases separating them. This CDR3 spans 14 amino acids. Germline V CDR1 and CDR2: LNHDA, SQIVND (reference sequence). The CDR3 nucleotides are TGTGCCAGTAGGGAGGGGAGGAGTGTATACACCATATATTTT. Its protein is CASREGRSVYTIYF.

Points on this clone: Within the sample, other DNA sequences also encode this same CDR3. The chain links TRBV5-1 to TRBJ1-1, with TRBD1 matching 7 bases. In germline, CDR1 is SGHRS, CDR2 YFSETQ. With V trimmed by 4 bases and J by 0 bases, 3 bases remained unmatched. The CDR3 runs 14 residues. The CDR3 loop reads CASSLTGLNTEAFF. CDR3 nucleotide sequence: TGCGCCAGCAGCCTGACAGGGTTGAACACTGAAGCTTTCTTT.

The chain carries TRBV19 and TRBJ2-7, with D unclear. The CDR3 has 12 residues. Per the germline V gene, CDR1 is LNHDA and CDR2 is SQIVND (reference sequence). Deletions cut 7 bases from V and 0 bases from J, with 7 bases between. CDR3 amino acids: CASTGLSYEQYF. For the CDR3, the DNA is TGTGCCAGTACTGGTCTCTCCTACGAGCAGTACTTC. Full variable domain (missing parts from reference TRBV19 and TRBJ2-7): DGGITQSPKYLFRKEGQNVTLSCEQNLNHDAMYWYRQDPGQGLRLIYYSQIVNDFQKGDIAEGYSVSREKKESFPLTVTSAQKNPTAFYLCASTGLSYEQYFGPGTRLTVT.

The chain uses TRBV7-7 and TRBJ1-4; TRBD1 matches at 12 bases. The CDR3 loop spans 17 amino acids. V gave up 2 bases and J gave up 6 bases; unmatched junction bases: 7. Germline CDR1 SSHAT, CDR2 FNYEAQ (reference sequence). The CDR3 protein is CASSLKGTGGADEKLFF. The CDR3, as DNA: TGTGCCAGCAGCTTAAAGGGGACAGGGGGCGCAGATGAAAAACTGTTTTTT.

This rearrangement joins TRBV2 to TRBJ2-5, with 8 bases lining up with TRBD2. This CDR3 spans 15 amino acids. Germline loops: CDR1 SNHLY, CDR2 FYNNEI. The V gene end was trimmed by 2 bases and the J gene end by 2 bases; junction bases not matched to a gene: 4. The CDR3 here is CASSERGLDQETQYF. The CDR3 nucleotides read TGTGCCAGCAGTGAAAGGGGACTAGATCAAGAGACCCAGTACTTC.

The gene calls are TRBV6-1 and TRBJ2-7; TRBD2 agrees at 14 bases. The ends lost 3 bases at V and 5 bases at J; junction bases unmatched: 6. Germline V lookup: CDR1 MNHNS, CDR2 SASEGT. CDR3 length equals 16 residues. The CDR3 reads CASSDRLAGGYHEQYF. Written as DNA, the CDR3 is TGTGCCAGCAGTGACAGACTAGCGGGAGGGTATCACGAGCAGTACTTC.

This CDR3 is CASSREGQKPPRRPKPNFYGYTF. The CDR3 nucleotides are TGTGCCAGCAGCCGAGAGGGACAGAAACCACCACGGAGGCCGAAACCTAACTTTTATGGCTACACCTTC. The chain couples TRBV4-2 to TRBJ1-2; TRBD1 matches 7 bases. CDR1 and CDR2 from the germline V gene are LGHNA and YNFKEQ. V trimming: 4 bases; J trimming: 5 bases; junction bases outside the gene matches: 34. The CDR3 runs 23 residues.

V usage is TRBV4-1 and J usage is TRBJ2-5, with D perhaps TRBD1 or TRBD2 (7 bases each). V gave up 4 bases and J gave up 3 bases, with 15 bases separating them. CDR3 length: 15 residues. CDR1 MGHRA and CDR2 YSYEKL come from the germline V gene. In DNA, the CDR3 is TGCGCCAGCAGCCCCCAGGGAGGGGGCGAAGAGACCCAGTACTTC. Protein sequence: CASSPQGGGEETQYF.

J is TRBJ2-1 and V is TRBV10-2, with a possible D match to TRBD2 (6 bases). The CDR3 sequence is 16 residues long. CDR1 and CDR2 from the germline V gene are WSHSY and SAAADI. Trimming shortened V by 4 bases and J by 5 bases, and 18 bases separated the two germline ends. The DNA of the CDR3 is TGCGCCAGCAGTGTGGCCCCGCTAGCGACCCACAATGAGCAGTTCTTC. Protein: CASSVAPLATHNEQFF.